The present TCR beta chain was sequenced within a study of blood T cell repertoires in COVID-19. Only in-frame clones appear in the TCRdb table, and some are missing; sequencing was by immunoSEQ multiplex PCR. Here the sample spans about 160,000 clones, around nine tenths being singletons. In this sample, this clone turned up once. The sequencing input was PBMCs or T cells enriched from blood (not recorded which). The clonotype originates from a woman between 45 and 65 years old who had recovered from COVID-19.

The DNA of the CDR3 is TGTGCCAGCAGCCAGGTCCGGGACTGGAGCACAGATACGCAGTATTTT. This gives the protein CASSQVRDWSTDTQYF. The J gene is TRBJ2-3, the V gene TRBV3-1 (or the pseudogene TRBV3-2); tentative D call: TRBD2 (6 bases). Per germline, CDR1 LGHDT and CDR2 YNNKEL (reference sequence). V shed 3 bases and J shed 0 bases, with 13 bases lying between them. This CDR3 is built from 16 residues.